A single sample gave rise to the 10 T cell receptor beta chains below, sequenced in a study of T cell repertoires in cytomegalovirus infection. TCRdb ran MiXCR on the reads and lists one entry per CDR3 protein. The sample gives almost 500,000 distinct CDR3 sequences, roughly 10% of which show up once; roughly a tenth is in the top ten. Sequencing input: PBMCs. The receptors originated from a human donor in good health (CMV status not recorded). Some clones in this sample may be carry-over from other donors' samples.

This clonotype was found many times. The J gene is TRBJ2-3, the V gene TRBV7-8; no reliable D call. The CDR3 has 15 residues. Germline lookup yields CDR1 SGHVS and CDR2 FQNEAQ. Trimming took 1 base from V and 2 from J, leaving 10 bases between them. The CDR3 nucleotides read TGTGCCAGCAGCTTAGTGAGCCTAGACACAGATACGCAGTATTTT. Amino acid sequence: CASSLVSLDTDTQYF.

The V gene is TRBV28, the J gene TRBJ2-5, with D tentatively TRBD1 (6 bases). CDR1 is MDHEN and CDR2 is SYDVKM in the germline V gene. Deletions cut 4 bases from V and 4 bases from J, with 13 bases between. The CDR3 spans 14 residues. The CDR3 DNA reads TGTGCCAGCAGTTCGACGACAGGAATAGAGACCCAGTACTTC. Protein sequence: CASSSTTGIETQYF. The full variable domain, its missing parts supplied by reference TRBV28 and TRBJ2-5, is DVKVTQSSRYLVKRTGEKVFLECVQDMDHENMFWYRQDPGLGLRLIYFSYDVKMKEKGDIPEGYSVSREKKERFSLILESASTNQTSMYLCASSSTTGIETQYFGPGTRLLVL.

For this clonotype: This may come from a read error, since a much larger clone is one base off. The genes are TRBV14 and TRBJ1-2; possible D gene TRBD1, 6 bases. The CDR3 extends over 15 amino acids. Germline V gene lookup returns CDR1 SGHDN and CDR2 FVKESK. The CDR3 region has the DNA TGTGCCAGCAGCCGGACAGCTCTCTTTAACTATGGCTACATCTTC. The encoded protein is CASSRTALFNYGYIF.

Comments on this clonotype: This may arise from a read error, as a much more abundant clone is one base away. The CDR3 does not end in the conserved phenylalanine or tryptophan, so this is likely a read error. The CDR3: CASKRVDKTNEKLFL. CDR3 nucleotide sequence: TGTGCCAGTAAGAGGGTCGACAAAACTAATGAAAAACTGTTTCTT. V usage is TRBV19 and J usage is TRBJ1-4, with no clear D. CDR3 length: 15 residues. CDR1 is LNHDA and CDR2 is SQIVND in the germline V gene (reference sequence). Trimming left V 7 bases short and J 1 base short, with 13 bases between.

This clonotype was counted ten times or more. The CDR3 spells CASTPGWAGLFSDTQYF. Written as DNA, the CDR3 is TGTGCCAGCACCCCCGGCTGGGCGGGACTCTTTTCAGATACGCAGTATTTT. V usage is TRBV12-3 or TRBV12-4 and J usage is TRBJ2-3; tentatively, D is TRBD2 (6 bases). The CDR3 runs to 17 residues. V was clipped by 7 bases and J by 4 bases, with 24 bases between them.

There are many counts of this clonotype. The rearrangement joins TRBV4-2 to TRBJ2-7; D is possibly TRBD1 or TRBD2 (6 bases each). Per the germline V gene, CDR1 is LGHNA and CDR2 is YNFKEQ. V lost 4 bases, J lost 1 base, and 14 bases lay in between. This CDR3 comprises 15 residues. CDR3 sequence reads: CASSPGRGASYEQYF. The DNA for the CDR3 is TGTGCCAGCAGCCCCGGAAGGGGGGCTTCCTACGAGCAGTACTTC.

Only a few counts were recorded for this clonotype. This chain links TRBV3-1 with TRBJ2-4; 8 bases line up with TRBD2. This CDR3 has 15 residues. Germline CDR1 reads LGHDT; CDR2 reads YNNKEL (reference sequence). J lost 8 bases, V lost 4 bases, and 10 bases had no gene match. The CDR3 spells CASSPSAGGRDIQYF. CDR3 nucleotide sequence: TGTGCCAGCAGCCCGTCCGCGGGGGGCCGGGACATTCAGTACTTC.

This clonotype was recorded many times. The gene calls are TRBV7-8 and TRBJ2-2; D is possibly TRBD1 (6 bases). Trimming shortened V by 4 bases and J by 4 bases, and 13 bases separated the two germline ends. Germline assignment: CDR1 SGHVS and CDR2 FQNEAQ. The CDR3 contains 15 residues. CDR3 in DNA: TGTGCCAGCAGCTCAGGGGTCGGGGCCACCGGGGAGCTGTTTTTT. Translated, it gives CASSSGVGATGELFF.

This clonotype was counted at least ten times. V is TRBV12-3 or TRBV12-4 and J is TRBJ2-2; TRBD2 matches at 9 bases. Trimming removed 1 base from V and 4 bases from J; junction bases left unmatched: 7. The CDR3 covers 17 residues. The CDR3 sequence: CASSLVAGGRITGELFF. CDR3 bases: TGTGCCAGCAGTTTAGTGGCGGGAGGGCGTATCACCGGGGAGCTGTTTTTT.

The chain combines TRBV18 with TRBJ2-7; no definite D call. CDR1 and CDR2 (germline): KGHSH, LQKENI. The V and J ends lost 0 bases and 2 bases respectively, with 5 bases between them. The CDR3 consists of 13 residues. CDR3 DNA sequence: TGTGCCAGCTCACCACCTCCACCCTACGAGCAGTACTTC. Its translation: CASSPPPPYEQYF.